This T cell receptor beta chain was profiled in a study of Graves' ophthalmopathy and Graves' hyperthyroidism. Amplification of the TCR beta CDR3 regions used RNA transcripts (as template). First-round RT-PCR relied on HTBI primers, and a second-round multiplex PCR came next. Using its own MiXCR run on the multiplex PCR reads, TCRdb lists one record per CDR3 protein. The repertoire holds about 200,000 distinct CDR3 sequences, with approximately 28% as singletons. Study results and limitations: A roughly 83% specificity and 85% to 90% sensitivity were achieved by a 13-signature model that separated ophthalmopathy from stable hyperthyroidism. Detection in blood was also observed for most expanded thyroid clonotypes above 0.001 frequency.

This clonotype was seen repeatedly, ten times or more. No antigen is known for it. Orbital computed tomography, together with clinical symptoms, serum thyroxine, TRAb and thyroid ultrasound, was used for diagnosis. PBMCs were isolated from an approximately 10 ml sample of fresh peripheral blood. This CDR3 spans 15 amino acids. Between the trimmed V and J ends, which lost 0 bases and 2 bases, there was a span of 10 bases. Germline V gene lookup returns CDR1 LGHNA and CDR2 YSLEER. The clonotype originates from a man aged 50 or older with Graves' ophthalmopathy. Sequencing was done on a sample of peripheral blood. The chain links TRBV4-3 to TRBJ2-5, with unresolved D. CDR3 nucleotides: TGCGCCAGCAGCCAAGATAGGCTAATTCAAGAGACCCAGTACTTC. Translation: CASSQDRLIQETQYF.